Presented here are 17 T cell receptor beta chains from one specimen sequenced in a study of CD8+CD57+ T cells in acquired aplastic anemia. The study profiled TCR beta VDJ and CDR3 using genomic DNA as template. TCRdb re-analysed the reads in MiXCR, keeping a single row per CDR3 protein. The table records a few hundred thousand distinct CDR3 sequences, almost 50% of them present only once. Selection for sequencing was limited to patients who had shown CD8+CD57+ cell expansion by flow cytometry. The specimen sequenced was sorted CD4+, CD8+, or CD8+CD57+ T cells (not recorded which) from PBMCs. These receptor sequences come from a human donor with aplastic anemia.

This chain joins TRBV7-2 and TRBJ2-5, with D perhaps matching TRBD1 or TRBD2 (5 bases each). This CDR3 region has 14 residues. V dropped 3 bases and J dropped 2 bases, with 10 bases sitting between them. Germline-derived CDR1 and CDR2 are SGHTA and FQGNSA. The CDR3 DNA is TGTGCCAGCAGCTTGGGACGGAAACAAGAGACCCAGTACTTC. Protein: CASSLGRKQETQYF.

The chain employs TRBV20-1 and TRBJ1-2; D remains ambiguous. Germline-derived CDR1 and CDR2 are DFQATT and SNEGSKA (reference sequence). Trimming removed 1 base at V and 4 bases at J, with 16 bases between. The CDR3 has 15 residues. The CDR3 nucleotides are TGCAGTGCTAGAGCTCTAAGACCGGCCGGCTATGGCTACACCTTC. Its protein product is CSARALRPAGYGYTF.

This clonotype came up many times. The junction and the germline gene differ at one end; a read error may be behind it. The rearrangement joins TRBV10-1 to TRBJ2-7; D call uncertain. The CDR3 runs to 12 residues. Germline V CDR1 and CDR2: WNHNN, SYGVQD (reference sequence). The CDR3 spells CASSESGYEQYF. The CDR3 nucleotides read TGTGCCAGCAGTGAGTCCGGCTACGAGCAGTACTTC.

The chain combines TRBV25-1 with TRBJ1-2; weak D call: TRBD1 (6 bases). V lost 8 bases and J lost 3, with 19 bases in between. CDR1 is MGHDK, CDR2 SYGVNS, per germline. The CDR3 is 15 residues long. The CDR3 is CASQRGSGADYGYTF. In nucleotides, the CDR3 is TGTGCCAGCCAGCGTGGTTCGGGGGCTGACTATGGCTACACCTTC.

This clonotype was seen ten or more times. A read error may produce the germline difference seen at one junction end. This chain joins TRBV20-1 and TRBJ2-7; possible D gene TRBD2, 5 bases. This CDR3 comprises 14 residues. The germline V gene has CDR1 DFQATT and CDR2 SNEGSKA (reference sequence). The CDR3 DNA sequence: TGCAGCGCTACCTCTAACGGGGTTTCCTACGAGCAGTACTTC. It codes for CSATSNGVSYEQYF.

The chain has TRBV5-8 and TRBJ1-3; 10 nucleotides align to TRBD1. The CDR3 is 16 residues long. Germline trimming cut 4 bases from V and 1 base from J; bases unmatched to any gene: 5. The germline gives CDR1 SGHTS, CDR2 YDEGEE. CDR3 in amino acids: CASSTDRGPSGNTIYF. The DNA of the CDR3 is TGTGCCAGCAGCACTGACAGGGGGCCTTCTGGAAACACCATATATTTT.

This rearrangement joins TRBV25-1 to TRBJ2-3; 10 bases align to TRBD2. There are 16 residues in the CDR3. CDR1 MGHDK and CDR2 SYGVNS come from the germline V gene. J lost 5 bases, V lost 3 bases, and 8 bases had no gene match. CDR3 residues: CASSDLSGGLGDTQYF. The CDR3 bases are TGTGCCAGCAGTGACCTTAGCGGGGGGTTGGGAGATACGCAGTATTTT.

The rearrangement joins TRBV2 to TRBJ1-1; D is undetermined. The CDR3 is 14 amino acids. V dropped 8 bases and J dropped 0 bases, with 13 bases sitting between them. The germline CDR1 and CDR2 sequences are SNHLY and FYNNEI. The CDR3 here is CASVGREVNTEAFF. The CDR3 region has the DNA TGTGCCAGCGTTGGTCGGGAGGTGAACACTGAAGCTTTCTTT.

There are a few counts of this clonotype. The chain employs TRBV12-3 or TRBV12-4 and TRBJ2-1, with D perhaps matching TRBD1 or TRBD2 (6 bases each). V was shortened by 3 bases and J by 8 bases, with 17 bases between the two germline ends. The CDR3 has 15 amino acids. CDR3 protein: CASSFSFTGTYEQFF. Here the CDR3 DNA reads TGTGCCAGCAGTTTCTCCTTTACAGGGACTTATGAGCAGTTCTTC.

Only a few counts were recorded for this clonotype. This chain uses TRBV4-2 with TRBJ1-2, with no clear D. Germline-derived CDR1 and CDR2 are LGHNA and YNFKEQ. Trimming removed 4 bases at V and 4 bases at J, with 22 bases between. The CDR3 is 17 residues long. CDR3 sequence (DNA): TGTGCCAGCAGCCCCCATGGTCGCCACCAAACCGGCTATGGCTACACCTTC. This sequence encodes CASSPHGRHQTGYGYTF.

The chain recombines TRBV19 with TRBJ2-7, with D possibly TRBD2 on 6 matching bases. The V gene's germline CDR1 is LNHDA and CDR2 SQIVND (reference sequence). The CDR3 loop spans 13 amino acids. Trimming pared 6 bases from V and 5 bases from J, leaving 14 bases between. CDR3 in amino acids: CASRPGPGDEQYF. The DNA of the CDR3 is TGTGCCAGTAGACCCGGACCGGGGGACGAGCAGTACTTC. The variable domain in full, with the rest retrieved from reference TRBV19 and TRBJ2-7, is DGGITQSPKYLFRKEGQNVTLSCEQNLNHDAMYWYRQDPGQGLRLIYYSQIVNDFQKGDIAEGYSVSREKKESFPLTVTSAQKNPTAFYLCASRPGPGDEQYFGPGTRLTVT.

The V gene is TRBV15, the J gene TRBJ2-1; D is uncertain. Germline V gives CDR1 LNHNV, CDR2 YYDKDF (reference sequence). The CDR3 consists of 12 residues. V gave up 1 base and J gave up 9 bases, with 7 bases separating them. The CDR3 DNA reads TGTGCCACCAGCAGAGTTGGCTTTGAGCAGTTCTTC. It translates to CATSRVGFEQFF.

This clonotype was seen many times. The chain combines TRBV29-1 with TRBJ2-1; possibly TRBD2 for D (6 bases). This CDR3 comprises 11 residues. Trimming shortened V by 6 bases and J by 8 bases, and 11 bases separated the two germline ends. Looked up from germline, CDR1 is SQVTM and CDR2 is ANQGSEA. The CDR3 DNA reads TGCAGCGTCAGCGGGTTTGATGAGCAGTTCTTC. Its protein is CSVSGFDEQFF.

At least ten counts were recorded for this clonotype. The V gene is TRBV2, the J gene TRBJ2-2; D gene ambiguous. This CDR3 spans 15 amino acids. Germline CDR1 SNHLY, CDR2 FYNNEI. V dropped 6 bases and J dropped 1 base, with 12 bases sitting between them. CDR3 nucleotide sequence: TGTGCCAGCAGCTCCAATCGACTGAACACCGGGGAGCTGTTTTTT. It specifies CASSSNRLNTGELFF.

This sequence joins TRBV3-1 and TRBJ1-2; D ambiguous. V was pared by 1 base and J by 4 bases, with 10 bases between. The CDR3 contains 14 residues. Germline V gives CDR1 LGHDT, CDR2 YNNKEL (reference sequence). The CDR3 protein is CASSQAPGGYGYTF. CDR3 nucleotides: TGTGCCAGCAGCCAAGCTCCGGGCGGCTATGGCTACACCTTC.

This clonotype was counted ten times or more. The chain combines TRBV9 with TRBJ2-6; D unclear. Trimming stripped 4 bases from V and 0 bases from J, with 5 bases between. Germline loops: CDR1 SGDLS, CDR2 YYNGEE. The CDR3 consists of 14 residues. CDR3 DNA sequence: TGTGCCAGCAGCCTTCCCTCTGGGGCCAACGTCCTGACTTTC. This codes for CASSLPSGANVLTF.

The chain carries TRBV7-8 and TRBJ2-7; possible D gene TRBD1, 5 bases. V lost 3 bases and J 0 bases, leaving 9 bases between the germline ends. The CDR3 runs to 14 residues. Germline assignment: CDR1 SGHVS and CDR2 FQNEAQ. DNA of the CDR3: TGTGCCAGCAGCTTTAGGGGCAACTCCTACGAGCAGTACTTC. Translating it yields CASSFRGNSYEQYF.